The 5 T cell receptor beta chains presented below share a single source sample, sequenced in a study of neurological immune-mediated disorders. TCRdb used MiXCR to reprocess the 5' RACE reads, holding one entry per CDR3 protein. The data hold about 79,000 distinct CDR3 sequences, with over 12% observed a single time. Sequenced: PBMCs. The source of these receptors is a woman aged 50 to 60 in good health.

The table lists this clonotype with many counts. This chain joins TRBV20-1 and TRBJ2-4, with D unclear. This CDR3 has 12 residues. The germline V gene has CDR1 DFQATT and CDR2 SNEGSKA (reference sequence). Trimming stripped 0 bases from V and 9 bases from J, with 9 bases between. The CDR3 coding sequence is TGCAGTGCTAGAGATGATTCACTCATTCAGTACTTC. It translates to CSARDDSLIQYF.

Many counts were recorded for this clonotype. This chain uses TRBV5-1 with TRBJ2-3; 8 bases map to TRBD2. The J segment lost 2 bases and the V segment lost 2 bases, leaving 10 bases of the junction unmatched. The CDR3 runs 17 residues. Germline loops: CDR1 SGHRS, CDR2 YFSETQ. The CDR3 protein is CASSFGASGRYTDTQYF. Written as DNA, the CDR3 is TGCGCCAGCAGCTTTGGAGCTAGCGGGCGTTACACAGATACGCAGTATTTT.

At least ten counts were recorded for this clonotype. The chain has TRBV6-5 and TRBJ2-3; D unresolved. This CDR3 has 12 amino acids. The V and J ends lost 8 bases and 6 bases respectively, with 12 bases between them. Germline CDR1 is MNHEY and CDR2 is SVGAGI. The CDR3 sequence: CASGSLADTQYF. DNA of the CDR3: TGTGCCAGCGGCTCCCTGGCGGATACGCAGTATTTT.

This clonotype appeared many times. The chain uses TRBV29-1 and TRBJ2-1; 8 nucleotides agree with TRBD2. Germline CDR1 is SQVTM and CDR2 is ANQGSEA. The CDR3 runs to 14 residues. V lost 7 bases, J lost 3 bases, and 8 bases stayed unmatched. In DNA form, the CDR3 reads TGCAGCGGAGGGCTAGCGGGTAACTACAATGAGCAGTTCTTC. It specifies CSGGLAGNYNEQFF.

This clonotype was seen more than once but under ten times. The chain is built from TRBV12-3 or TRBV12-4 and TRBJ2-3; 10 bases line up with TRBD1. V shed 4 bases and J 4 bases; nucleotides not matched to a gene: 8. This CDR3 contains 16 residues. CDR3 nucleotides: TGTGCCAGCAGTTACCGGGACAGGGGTTCGTCAGATACGCAGTATTTT. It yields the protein CASSYRDRGSSDTQYF.